This T cell receptor beta chain stems from a study of T-cell reconstitution after alpha-beta-depleted transplantation in children. V was shortened by 5 bases and J by 0 bases, with 7 bases between the two germline ends. CDR3 length: 13 residues. Germline V lookup: CDR1 LNHDA, CDR2 SQIVND (reference sequence). A TCRbeta library incorporating unique molecular identifiers was prepared. TCRdb redid the calling of the PCR reads with MiXCR, one entry per CDR3 protein. The sample carries roughly 610,000 distinct CDR3 sequences, about 10% recorded once. This chain connects TRBV19 to TRBJ1-1; D is uncertain. The starting material was PBMCs from the stem cell graft donor, obtained from the stem cell graft. This receptor was identified in a human donor who donated a stem cell graft to a child with acute myeloid leukemia. The CDR3 nucleotides read TGTGCCAGTAGTGCGTCCTTGAACACTGAAGCTTTCTTT. It yields the protein CASSASLNTEAFF. The full variable domain, with the rest looked up from reference TRBV19 and TRBJ1-1, is DGGITQSPKYLFRKEGQNVTLSCEQNLNHDAMYWYRQDPGQGLRLIYYSQIVNDFQKGDIAEGYSVSREKKESFPLTVTSAQKNPTAFYLCASSASLNTEAFFGQGTRLTVV.